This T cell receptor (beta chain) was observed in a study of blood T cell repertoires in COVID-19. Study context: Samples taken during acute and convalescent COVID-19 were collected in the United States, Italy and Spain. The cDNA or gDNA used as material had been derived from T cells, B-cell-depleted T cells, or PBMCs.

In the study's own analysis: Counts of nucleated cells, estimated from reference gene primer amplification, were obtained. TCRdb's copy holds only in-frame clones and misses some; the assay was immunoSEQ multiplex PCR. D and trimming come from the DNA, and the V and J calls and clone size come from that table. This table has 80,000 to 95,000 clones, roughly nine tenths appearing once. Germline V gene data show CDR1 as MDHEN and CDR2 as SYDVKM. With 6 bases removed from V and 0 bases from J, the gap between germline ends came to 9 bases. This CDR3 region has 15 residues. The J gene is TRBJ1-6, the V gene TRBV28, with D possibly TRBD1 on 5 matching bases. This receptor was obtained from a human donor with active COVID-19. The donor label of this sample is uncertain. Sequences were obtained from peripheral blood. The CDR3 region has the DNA TGTGCCAGCAGCGGGGGTAACTCCTATAATTCACCCCTCCACTTT. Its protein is CASSGGNSYNSPLHF.